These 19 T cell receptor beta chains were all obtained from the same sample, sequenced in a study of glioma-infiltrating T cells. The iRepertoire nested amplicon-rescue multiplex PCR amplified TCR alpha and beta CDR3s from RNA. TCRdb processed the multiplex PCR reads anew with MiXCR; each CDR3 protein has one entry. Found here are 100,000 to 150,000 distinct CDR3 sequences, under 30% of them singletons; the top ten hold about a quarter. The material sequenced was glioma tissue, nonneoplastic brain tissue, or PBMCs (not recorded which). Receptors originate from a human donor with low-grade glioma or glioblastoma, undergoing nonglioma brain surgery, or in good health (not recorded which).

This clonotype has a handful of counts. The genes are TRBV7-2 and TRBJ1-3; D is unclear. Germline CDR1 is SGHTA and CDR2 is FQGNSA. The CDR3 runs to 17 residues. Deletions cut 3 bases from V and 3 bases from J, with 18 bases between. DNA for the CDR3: TGTGCCAGCAGCTTTGATCCCCCTGGGAGTTATGGAAACACCATATATTTT. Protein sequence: CASSFDPPGSYGNTIYF. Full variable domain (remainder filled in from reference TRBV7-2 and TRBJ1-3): GAGVSQSPSNKVTEKGKDVELRCDPISGHTALYWYRQSLGQGLEFLIYFQGNSAPDKSGLPSDRFSAERTGGSVSTLTIQRTQQEDSAVYLCASSFDPPGSYGNTIYFGEGSWLTVV.

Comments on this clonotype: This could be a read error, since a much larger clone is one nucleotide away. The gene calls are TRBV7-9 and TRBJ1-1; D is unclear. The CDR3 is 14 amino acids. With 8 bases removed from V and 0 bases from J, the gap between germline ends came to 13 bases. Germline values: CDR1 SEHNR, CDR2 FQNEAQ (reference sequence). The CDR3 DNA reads TGTGCCAGCGGGCGCGCAGTAATGAACACTGAAGCTTTCTTT. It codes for CASGRAVMNTEAFF. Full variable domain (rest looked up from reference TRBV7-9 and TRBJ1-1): DTGVSQNPRHKITKRGQNVTFRCDPISEHNRLYWYRQTLGQGPEFLTYFQNEAQLEKSRLLSDRFSAERPKGSFSTLEIQRTEQGDSAMYLCASGRAVMNTEAFFGQGTRLTVV.

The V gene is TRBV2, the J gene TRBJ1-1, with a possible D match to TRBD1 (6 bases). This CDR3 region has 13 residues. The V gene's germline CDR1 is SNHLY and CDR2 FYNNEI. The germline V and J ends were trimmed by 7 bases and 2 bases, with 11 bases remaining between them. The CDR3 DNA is TGTGCCAGCATCCTGACAGGTAACACTGAAGCTTTCTTT. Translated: CASILTGNTEAFF.

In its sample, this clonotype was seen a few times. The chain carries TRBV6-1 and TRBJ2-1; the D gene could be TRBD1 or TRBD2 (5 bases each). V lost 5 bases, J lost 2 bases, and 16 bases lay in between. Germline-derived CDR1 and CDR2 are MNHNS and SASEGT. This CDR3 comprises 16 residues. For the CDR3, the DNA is TGTGCCAGCAGTTTGGGGGATGGGATACCCTACAATGAGCAGTTCTTC. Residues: CASSLGDGIPYNEQFF.

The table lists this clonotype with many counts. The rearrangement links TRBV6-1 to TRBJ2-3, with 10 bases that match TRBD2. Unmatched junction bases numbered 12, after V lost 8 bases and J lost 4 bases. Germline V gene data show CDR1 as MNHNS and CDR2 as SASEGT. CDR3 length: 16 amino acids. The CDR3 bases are TGTGCCAGCGCACCCCTTAGCGGGGGGTCCCCAGATACGCAGTATTTT. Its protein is CASAPLSGGSPDTQYF.

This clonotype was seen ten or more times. DNA for the CDR3: TGTGCCAGCAGACCGGACGGCAATGAGCAGTTCTTC. It translates to CASRPDGNEQFF. The chain combines TRBV28 with TRBJ2-1; D remains ambiguous. The CDR3 is 12 residues long. Deletions cut 6 bases from V and 6 bases from J, with 9 bases between. Germline-derived CDR1 and CDR2 are MDHEN and SYDVKM.

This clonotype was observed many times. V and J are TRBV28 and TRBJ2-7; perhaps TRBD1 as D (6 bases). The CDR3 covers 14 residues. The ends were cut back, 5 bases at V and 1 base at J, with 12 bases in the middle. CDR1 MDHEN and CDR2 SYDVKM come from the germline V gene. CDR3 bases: TGTGCCAGCAGTCCCCCACAGGGTTCCTACGAGCAGTACGTC. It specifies CASSPPQGSYEQYV.

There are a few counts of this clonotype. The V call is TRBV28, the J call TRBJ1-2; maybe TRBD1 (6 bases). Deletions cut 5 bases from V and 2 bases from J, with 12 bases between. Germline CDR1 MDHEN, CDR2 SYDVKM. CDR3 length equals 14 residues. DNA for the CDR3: TGTGCCAGCAGTCCGGGGGCCAACAACTATGGCTACACCTTC. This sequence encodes CASSPGANNYGYTF.

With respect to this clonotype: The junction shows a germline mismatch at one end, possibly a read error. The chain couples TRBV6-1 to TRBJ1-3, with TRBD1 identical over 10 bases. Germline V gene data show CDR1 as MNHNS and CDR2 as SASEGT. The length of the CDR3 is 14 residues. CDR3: CVSSRTGGGNTIYF. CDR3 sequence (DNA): TGTGTCAGCAGTCGGACAGGGGGTGGAAACACCATATATTTT.

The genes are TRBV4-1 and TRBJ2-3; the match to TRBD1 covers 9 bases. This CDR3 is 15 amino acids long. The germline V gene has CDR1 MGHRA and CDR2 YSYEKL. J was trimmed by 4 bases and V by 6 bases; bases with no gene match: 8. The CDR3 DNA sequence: TGCGCCAGCAGGACGGGACAGGGTTTTCCAGATACGCAGTATTTT. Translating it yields CASRTGQGFPDTQYF.

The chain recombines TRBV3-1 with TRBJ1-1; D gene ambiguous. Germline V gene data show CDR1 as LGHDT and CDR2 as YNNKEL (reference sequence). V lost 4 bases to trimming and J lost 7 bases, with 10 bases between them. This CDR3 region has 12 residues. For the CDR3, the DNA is TGTGCCAGCAGCCGCGGCCCGGGTGAAGCTTTCTTT. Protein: CASSRGPGEAFF.

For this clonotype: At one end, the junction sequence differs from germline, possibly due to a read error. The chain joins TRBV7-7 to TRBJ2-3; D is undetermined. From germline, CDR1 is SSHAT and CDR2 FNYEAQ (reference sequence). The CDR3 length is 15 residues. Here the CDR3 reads CASSLGPTSTDTQYF. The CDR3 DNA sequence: TGTGCTAGCAGCCTCGGACCAACAAGCACAGATACGCAGTATTTT.

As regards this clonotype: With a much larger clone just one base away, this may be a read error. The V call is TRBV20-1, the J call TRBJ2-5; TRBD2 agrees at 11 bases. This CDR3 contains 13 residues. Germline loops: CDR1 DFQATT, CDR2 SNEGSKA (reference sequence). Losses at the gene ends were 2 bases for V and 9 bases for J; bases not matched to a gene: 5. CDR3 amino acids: CSARNIAGGAQYF. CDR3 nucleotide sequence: TGCAGTGCTAGAAATATAGCGGGGGGGGCCCAGTACTTC.

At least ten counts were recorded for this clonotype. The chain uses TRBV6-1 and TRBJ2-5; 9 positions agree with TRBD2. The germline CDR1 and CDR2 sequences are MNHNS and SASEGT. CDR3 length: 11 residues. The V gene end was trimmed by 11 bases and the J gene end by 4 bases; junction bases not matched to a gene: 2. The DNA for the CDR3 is TGTGCCCAAGCGGGGGGAGAGACCCAGTACTTC. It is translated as CAQAGGETQYF.

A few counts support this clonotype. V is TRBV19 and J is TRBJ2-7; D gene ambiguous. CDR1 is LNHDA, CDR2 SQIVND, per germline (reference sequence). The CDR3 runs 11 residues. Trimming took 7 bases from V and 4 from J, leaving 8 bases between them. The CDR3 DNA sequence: TGTGCCAGTATTGGGGTTTACGAGCAGTACGTC. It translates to CASIGVYEQYV.

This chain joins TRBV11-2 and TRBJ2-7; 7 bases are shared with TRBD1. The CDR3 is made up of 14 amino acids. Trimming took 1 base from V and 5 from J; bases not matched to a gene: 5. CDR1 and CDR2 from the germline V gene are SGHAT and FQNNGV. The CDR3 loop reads CASSLGITGDEQYV. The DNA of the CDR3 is TGTGCCAGCAGCTTAGGGATTACAGGGGACGAGCAGTACGTC.

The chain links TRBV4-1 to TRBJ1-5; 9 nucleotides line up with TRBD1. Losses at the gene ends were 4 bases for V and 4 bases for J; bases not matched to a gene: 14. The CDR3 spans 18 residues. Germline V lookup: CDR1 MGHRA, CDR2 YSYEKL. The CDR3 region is CASSRSGTGPNRNQPQHF. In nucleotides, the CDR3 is TGCGCCAGCAGCCGATCCGGGACAGGGCCCAATCGGAATCAGCCCCAGCATTTT.

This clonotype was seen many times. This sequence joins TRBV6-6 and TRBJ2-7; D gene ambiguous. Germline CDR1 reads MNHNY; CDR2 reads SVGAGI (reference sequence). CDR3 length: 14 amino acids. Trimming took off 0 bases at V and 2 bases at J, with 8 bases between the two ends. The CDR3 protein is CASSYSQDAYEQYV. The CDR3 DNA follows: TGTGCCAGCAGTTACTCCCAGGATGCCTACGAGCAGTACGTC.

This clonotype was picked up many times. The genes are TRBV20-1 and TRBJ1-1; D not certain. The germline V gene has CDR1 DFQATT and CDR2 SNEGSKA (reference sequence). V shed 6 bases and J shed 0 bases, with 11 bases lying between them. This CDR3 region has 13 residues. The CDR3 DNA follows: TGCAGTGCAACAGCTGCGATGAACACTGAAGCTTTCTTT. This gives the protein CSATAAMNTEAFF.